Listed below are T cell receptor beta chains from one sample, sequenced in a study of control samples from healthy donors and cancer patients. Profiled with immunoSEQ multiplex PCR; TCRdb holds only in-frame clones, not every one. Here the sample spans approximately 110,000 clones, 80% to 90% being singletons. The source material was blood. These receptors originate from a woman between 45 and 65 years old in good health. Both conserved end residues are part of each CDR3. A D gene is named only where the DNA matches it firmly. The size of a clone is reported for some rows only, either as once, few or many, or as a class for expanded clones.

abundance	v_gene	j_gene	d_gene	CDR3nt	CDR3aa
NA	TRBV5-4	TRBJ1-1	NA	TGTGCCAGCAGCTTGGTACAGCGTTCCATGAACACTGAAGCTTTCTTT	CASSLVQRSMNTEAFF
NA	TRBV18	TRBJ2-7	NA	TGTGCCAGCTCACCACCTAGGGGCGAGCAGTACTTC	CASSPPRGEQYF
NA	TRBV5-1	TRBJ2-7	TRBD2	TGCGCCAGCAGCTTCTCTAGCGGGAGTCACCACGAGCAGTACTTC	CASSFSSGSHHEQYF
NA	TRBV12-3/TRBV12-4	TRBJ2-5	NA	TGTGCCAGTAATCGGGCGCGAGAGACCCAGTACTTC	CASNRARETQYF
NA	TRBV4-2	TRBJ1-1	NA	TGTGCCAGCAGCCAAGATCACCGGAGTTGGCGAAACACTGAAGCTTTCTTT	CASSQDHRSWRNTEAFF
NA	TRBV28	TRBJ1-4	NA	TGTGCCAGCAGTCCCTCGGGGGCGCTTGAAAAACTGTTTTTT	CASSPSGALEKLFF
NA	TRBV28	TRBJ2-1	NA	TGTGCCAGCAGTTTAGACTGGAGAGGGGACGGTGAGCAGTTCTTC	CASSLDWRGDGEQFF
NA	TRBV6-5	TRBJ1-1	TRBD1	TGTGCCAGCAGTTACACCGGGACAGTGAACACTGAAGCTTTCTTT	CASSYTGTVNTEAFF
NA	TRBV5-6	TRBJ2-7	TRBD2	TGTGCCAGCAGCACCCTCACTAGCGAGAGATTCCGAGCCGAGCAGTACTTC	CASSTLTSERFRAEQYF
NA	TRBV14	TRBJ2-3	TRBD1	TGTGCCAGCAGCCAACTACAGGGGCTAGATACGCAGTATTTT	CASSQLQGLDTQYF
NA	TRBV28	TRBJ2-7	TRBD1	TGTGCCAGCAGTCCGACCGGTGTACAGGGGGCTTACGAGCAGTACTTC	CASSPTGVQGAYEQYF
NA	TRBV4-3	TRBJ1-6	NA	TGCGCCAGCAGCCAAGAGCTTTTCGCGAGCATCTCACCCCTCCACTTT	CASSQELFASISPLHF
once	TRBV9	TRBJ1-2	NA	TGTGCCAGCAGCCTCCGGGAAAACTATGGCTACACCTTC	CASSLRENYGYTF
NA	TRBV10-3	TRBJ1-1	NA	TGTGCCATCAGCTCGGGTGGTGGCACTGAAGCTTTCTTT	CAISSGGGTEAFF
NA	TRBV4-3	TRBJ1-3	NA	TGCGCCAGCAGCCAAGATTTTGGCAGGGGAGGAAACACCATATATTTT	CASSQDFGRGGNTIYF
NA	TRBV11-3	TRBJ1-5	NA	TGTGCCAGCAGCTTAGTACCAGGGTCACAGCCCCAGCATTTT	CASSLVPGSQPQHF
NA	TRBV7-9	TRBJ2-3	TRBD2	TGTGCCAGCAGGGAACTAGGACTAGCGGACACAGATACGCAGTATTTT	CASRELGLADTDTQYF
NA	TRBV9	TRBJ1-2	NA	TGTGCCAGCAGCGCCCGAAGGTCGGGGGAGCATGGCTACACCTTC	CASSARRSGEHGYTF
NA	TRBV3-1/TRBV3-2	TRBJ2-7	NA	TGTGCCAGCAGCCAAGAGGTCGGGAGCTACGAGCAGTACTTC	CASSQEVGSYEQYF
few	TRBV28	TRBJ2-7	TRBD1	TGTGCCAGCAGTTCAACGCGACAGGGCCCGCGGCACGAGCAGTACTTC	CASSSTRQGPRHEQYF
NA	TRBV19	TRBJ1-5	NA	TGTGCCAGTAGTGTCAGCTATAGCAATCAGCCCCAGCATTTT	CASSVSYSNQPQHF
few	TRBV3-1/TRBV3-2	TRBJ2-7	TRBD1	TGTGCCAGCGGGACAGGGAGCTACGAGCAGTACTTC	CASGTGSYEQYF
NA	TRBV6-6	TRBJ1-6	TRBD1	TGTGCCAGCAGTCCCTTACCCGGGACAGGGAAACCCTCCTATAATTCACCCCTCCACTTT	CASSPLPGTGKPSYNSPLHF
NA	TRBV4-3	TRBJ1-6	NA	TGCGCCAGCAGCCAAGATGCGCAGGGTAGGGATTCACCCCTCCACTTT	CASSQDAQGRDSPLHF
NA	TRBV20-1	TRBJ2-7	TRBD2	TGCAGTGCTAGTATAACTAGCGGGGGGGCCTACGAGCAGTACTTC	CSASITSGGAYEQYF
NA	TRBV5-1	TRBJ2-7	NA	TGCGCCAGCAGCTTGCAAGTTAGCTCCTACGAGCAGTACTTC	CASSLQVSSYEQYF
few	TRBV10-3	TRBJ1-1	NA	TGTGCCATCAGCGATTTCGGGACTGAAGCTTTCTTT	CAISDFGTEAFF
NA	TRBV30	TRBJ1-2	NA	TGTGCCTGGAGTGCTCGGGCAGGGGCCCTCTCCTTC	CAWSARAGALSF
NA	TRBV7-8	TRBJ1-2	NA	TGTGCCAGCAGCGCTAGCCCCCTCTATGGCTACACCTTC	CASSASPLYGYTF
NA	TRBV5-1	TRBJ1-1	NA	TGCGCCAGCAGCGTGTGGGGGGACACTGAAGCTTTCTTT	CASSVWGDTEAFF
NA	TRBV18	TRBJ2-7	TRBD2	TGTGCCAGCTCACCTAGCGGGGGGCAGTCCGAGCAGTACTTC	CASSPSGGQSEQYF
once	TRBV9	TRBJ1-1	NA	TGTGCCAGCAGCTCAGGACCGTGGAACACTGAAGCTTTCTTT	CASSSGPWNTEAFF
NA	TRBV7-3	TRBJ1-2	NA	TGTGCCAGCAGCCCTACAGGAGTCTATGGCTACACCTTC	CASSPTGVYGYTF
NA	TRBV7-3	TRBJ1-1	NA	TGTGCCAGCAGCTCCACGGACCAGGACACTGAAGCTTTCTTT	CASSSTDQDTEAFF
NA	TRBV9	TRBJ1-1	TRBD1	TGTGCCAGCAGCGTAGAGGACAGGGGTTCTTACACTGAAGCTTTCTTT	CASSVEDRGSYTEAFF
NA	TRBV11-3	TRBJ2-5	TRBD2	TGTGCCAGCAGCTCCCTAGCGGGAATTCAAGAGACCCAGTACTTC	CASSSLAGIQETQYF
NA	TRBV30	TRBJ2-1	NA	TGTGCCTGGAGCCTCGACAATGAGCAGTTCTTC	CAWSLDNEQFF
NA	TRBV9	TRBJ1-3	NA	TGTGCCAGCAGCGTAGATACGGGTCTCTCTGGAAACACCATATATTTT	CASSVDTGLSGNTIYF
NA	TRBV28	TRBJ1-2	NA	TGTGCCAGCAGTTTACCCCAGACGTATGGCTACACCTTC	CASSLPQTYGYTF
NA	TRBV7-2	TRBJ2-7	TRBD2	TGTGCCAGCAGTAGAGAGCGGGAGATGAGCTCCTACGAGCAGTACTTC	CASSREREMSSYEQYF
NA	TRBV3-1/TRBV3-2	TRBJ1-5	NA	TGTGCCAGCAGCCAAGGACGGAGAGGTTATAGCAATCAGCCCCAGCATTTT	CASSQGRRGYSNQPQHF
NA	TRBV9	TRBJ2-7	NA	TGTGCCAGCAGCCCGGGACAGGGTCTTCTAGCGGGAGAGGTGCACGAGCAGTACTTC	CASSPGQGLLAGEVHEQYF
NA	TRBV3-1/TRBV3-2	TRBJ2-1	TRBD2	TGTGCCAGCAGCCACGGACTAGCGGGGAATGAGCAGTTCTTC	CASSHGLAGNEQFF
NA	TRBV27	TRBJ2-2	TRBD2	TGTGCCAGCAGTTTCGAGCGGGGGCCGAACACCGGGGAGCTGTTTTTT	CASSFERGPNTGELFF
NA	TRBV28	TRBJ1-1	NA	TGTGCCAGCACTGCAGGCACCCCCTTCCATGAGGCTTTCTTT	CASTAGTPFHEAFF
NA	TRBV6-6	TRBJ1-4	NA	TGTGCCAGCAGTTATATGGGGGCAACTAATGAAAAACTGTTTTTT	CASSYMGATNEKLFF
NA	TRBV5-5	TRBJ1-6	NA	TGTGCCAGCAGCTTGTTATTCCGGGGCAGGGTAGAGGGGTCACCCCTCCACTTT	CASSLLFRGRVEGSPLHF
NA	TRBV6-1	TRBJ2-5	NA	TGTGCCAGCAGTGAAAACCGGGCCCCCCAAGAGACCCAGTACTTC	CASSENRAPQETQYF
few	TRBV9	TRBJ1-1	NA	TGTGCCAGCAGCGTATCGATCGAAACTGAAGCTTTCTTT	CASSVSIETEAFF
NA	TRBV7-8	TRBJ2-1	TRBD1	TGTGCCAGCAGCTTAGGACAGGGAGATTCGTACAATGAGCAGTTCTTC	CASSLGQGDSYNEQFF
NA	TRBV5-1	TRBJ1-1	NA	TGCGCCGCTTCCCCGGACGGGAACACTGAAGCTTTCTTT	CAASPDGNTEAFF
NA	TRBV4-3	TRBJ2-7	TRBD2	TGCGCCAGCAGCCAAGCGGTGTTAGCGGGGTACGAGCAGTACTTC	CASSQAVLAGYEQYF
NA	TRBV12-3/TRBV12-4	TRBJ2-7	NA	TGTGCCAGCAGTCCGACACCATCGTACGAGCAGTACTTC	CASSPTPSYEQYF
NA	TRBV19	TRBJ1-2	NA	TGTGCCAGTAACAACAGGGCCCTCTATGGCTACACCTTC	CASNNRALYGYTF
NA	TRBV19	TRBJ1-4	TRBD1	TGTGCCAGTACCGTGACAGGGGGAAATGAAAAACTGTTTTTT	CASTVTGGNEKLFF
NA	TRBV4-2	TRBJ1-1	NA	TGTGCCAGCAGCCAAGGGTGGGGGATCATGAACACTGAAGCTTTCTTT	CASSQGWGIMNTEAFF
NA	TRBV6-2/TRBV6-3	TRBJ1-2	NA	TGTGCCAGCAGTTACCCGCTGGCTGCCTATGGCTACACCTTC	CASSYPLAAYGYTF